This passage covers 9 T cell receptor beta chains from one sample sequenced in a study of blood T cells in healthy people across ages. A second PCR of roughly 7 to 11 cycles used a sample-barcoded 5' primer and a J-beta primer mix. Each CDR3 protein is one row after TCRdb ran MiXCR on the 5' RACE reads. In the table there are approximately 700,000 distinct CDR3 sequences, 32% of which are singletons. Sequencing used blood. These TCRs come from a woman aged 80 or older in good health.

This clonotype was detected many times. This chain joins TRBV12-3 or TRBV12-4 and TRBJ1-6; possible D gene TRBD1, 5 bases. The CDR3 loop spans 14 amino acids. Trimming removed 6 bases from V and 7 bases from J, with 13 bases in between. CDR3 region: CASRPGRPNSPLHF. The CDR3 DNA reads TGTGCCAGCAGGCCGGGACGACCAAATTCACCCCTCCACTTT.

Remarks on this clonotype: This may stem from a read error, because a much larger clone lies one nucleotide away. The rearrangement joins TRBV2 to TRBJ1-5, with D unclear. Germline V CDR1 and CDR2: SNHLY, FYNNEI. The CDR3 is 13 amino acids. DNA of the CDR3: TGTGCCGGCAGGCAGGATAGCAATCAGCCCCAGCATTTT. It codes for CAGRQDSNQPQHF.

J is TRBJ2-3 and V is TRBV7-9; possible D gene TRBD1, 5 bases. Germline loops: CDR1 SEHNR, CDR2 FQNEAQ (reference sequence). Trimming stripped 5 bases from V and 11 bases from J, with 14 bases between. The CDR3 is made up of 12 amino acids. The CDR3 loop is CASSPATEEQYF. The CDR3 DNA sequence: TGTGCCAGCAGCCCGGCGACAGAGGAGCAGTATTTT.

This clonotype was counted only a few times. The rearrangement uses TRBV30 and TRBJ2-5, with D perhaps TRBD2 (7 bases). The germline V gene encodes CDR1 GTSNPN and CDR2 SVGIG (reference sequence). V lost 1 base, J lost 2 bases, and 14 bases lay in between. The CDR3 has 15 amino acids. Here the CDR3 reads CAWSAGGGLQETQYF. CDR3 bases: TGTGCCTGGAGTGCGGGCGGGGGCCTACAAGAGACCCAGTACTTC.

The V call is TRBV7-9, the J call TRBJ1-2, with TRBD1 identical over 7 bases. CDR3 length equals 14 residues. CDR1 and CDR2 (germline): SEHNR, FQNEAQ (reference sequence). Trimming at V came to 10 bases and at J to 3 bases, leaving 11 bases not matched to a gene. The CDR3 region is CAITSRDSYYGYTF. DNA of the CDR3: TGTGCCATCACTTCTCGGGACAGCTACTATGGCTACACCTTC.

This clonotype showed up just a few times. V usage is TRBV5-6 and J usage is TRBJ1-1, with D perhaps matching TRBD1 (5 bases). Per the germline V gene, CDR1 is SGHDT and CDR2 is YYEEEE. The CDR3 has 15 amino acids. V lost 1 base and J 1 base, leaving 11 bases between the germline ends. The CDR3 loop is CASSLLGRPNTEAFF. CDR3 sequence (DNA): TGTGCCAGCAGCTTGCTGGGACGCCCGAACACTGAAGCTTTCTTT.

This clonotype was seen many times. The genes are TRBV5-1 and TRBJ2-7; D perhaps matches TRBD1 (5 bases). Per the germline V gene, CDR1 is SGHRS and CDR2 is YFSETQ. There are 14 residues in the CDR3. The V and J ends lost 4 bases and 2 bases respectively, with 13 bases between them. CDR3 loop: CASSPDGRAYEQYF. For the CDR3, the DNA is TGCGCCAGCAGCCCGGACGGCAGGGCCTACGAGCAGTACTTC.

This clonotype occurred many times. This sequence joins TRBV6-1 and TRBJ2-1; D could derive from TRBD1 or TRBD2 (6 bases each). The CDR3 length is 13 residues. Germline values: CDR1 MNHNS, CDR2 SASEGT. Trimming removed 8 bases from V and 7 bases from J, with 15 bases in between. CDR3 DNA: TGTGCCAGCCGATTGAGGGGGGAGAATGAGCAGTTCTTC. Its protein is CASRLRGENEQFF.

At least ten counts were recorded for this clonotype. J is TRBJ2-7 and V is TRBV11-3, with 7 bases aligning to TRBD1. Per germline, CDR1 SGHNT and CDR2 YENEEA. V lost 5 bases and J lost 6; bases outside the gene matches: 10. The CDR3 loop spans 14 amino acids. The CDR3 reads CASSPRDAGGEQYF. The CDR3, as DNA: TGTGCCAGCAGCCCTAGGGACGCAGGGGGCGAGCAGTACTTC.